Below are 24 T cell receptor beta chains sequenced from a single sample in a study of beta chain features in type 1 diabetes. The authors reverse transcribed all of the isolated RNA, so sequencing captured expressed TCRB transcripts. Data came from immunoSEQ multiplex PCR; TCRdb stores just in-frame clones and leaves some out. There are about 180,000 clones in the sample; approximately 7.9% occur only once, and approximately 0.5% lies in the top ten. These receptors have no identified antigens. Study-wide results and caveats: All four CD4+ subsets from Type 1 diabetes patients carried moderately but significantly shorter TCRB CDR3s.

Sequenced material: central memory CD4+ T cells from blood. The origin of the receptors is a man in his late teens or twenties with type 1 diabetes.

This clone was counted between two and nine times. The V call is TRBV30, the J call TRBJ2-1; D may be TRBD2 (5 bases). Trimming removed 5 bases from V and 13 bases from J, with 15 bases in between. This CDR3 is built from 11 residues. Germline-derived CDR1 and CDR2 are GTSNPN and SVGIG (reference sequence). The CDR3 sequence is CAWGGVSGQFF. CDR3 nucleotide sequence: TGTGCCTGGGGAGGTGTGAGCGGACAGTTCTTC.

This chain joins TRBV5-1 and TRBJ2-1, with 12 nucleotides matching TRBD2. The length of the CDR3 is 16 residues. Germline CDR1 SGHRS, CDR2 YFSETQ. V trimming: 4 bases; J trimming: 9 bases; junction bases outside the gene matches: 11. The CDR3 here is CASSDQLAGGLTEQFF. The CDR3 DNA reads as TGCGCCAGCAGCGATCAACTAGCGGGAGGCCTCACTGAGCAGTTCTTC.

This clone was observed a handful of times. The chain joins TRBV5-1 to TRBJ1-1; 10 positions agree with TRBD1. Germline V gene lookup returns CDR1 SGHRS and CDR2 YFSETQ. Trimming took 4 bases from V and 1 from J; bases not matched to a gene: 13. The CDR3 contains 18 residues. The DNA for the CDR3 is TGCGCCAGCAGCCCCGCCGGGACAGGGGACCTAAAGAACACTGAAGCTTTCTTT. This codes for CASSPAGTGDLKNTEAFF.

The rearrangement joins TRBV5-1 to TRBJ1-1, with D possibly matching TRBD1 (6 bases). Germline V lookup: CDR1 SGHRS, CDR2 YFSETQ. The CDR3 totals 13 residues. V was trimmed by 4 bases and J by 10 bases, leaving 17 bases between them. The CDR3 loop reads CASSQQQGSRAFF. In nucleotides, the CDR3 is TGCGCCAGCAGCCAGCAACAGGGTTCGCGAGCTTTCTTT. The complete variable domain, with remaining parts taken from reference TRBV5-1 and TRBJ1-1, reads KAGVTQTPRYLIKTRGQQVTLSCSPISGHRSVSWYQQTPGQGLQFLFEYFSETQRNKGNFPGRFSGRQFSNSRSEMNVSTLELGDSALYLCASSQQQGSRAFFGQGTRLTVV.

There are a few counts of this clone. The rearrangement joins TRBV11-3 to TRBJ2-3, with 9 bases fitting TRBD2. Germline assignment: CDR1 SGHNT and CDR2 YENEEA. Trimming cost V 5 bases and J 0 bases; bases outside gene matches: 9. This CDR3 has 17 residues. The CDR3 DNA reads as TGTGCCAGCAGCCCCCCGCTAGCGGGGCCGAGCACAGATACGCAGTATTTT. This encodes CASSPPLAGPSTDTQYF. The variable domain in full, completed from reference TRBV11-3 and TRBJ2-3, reads EAGVVQSPRYKIIEKKQPVAFWCNPISGHNTLYWYLQNLGQGPELLIRYENEEAVDDSQLPKDRFSAERLKGVDSTLKIQPAELGDSAVYLCASSPPLAGPSTDTQYFGPGTRLTVL.

The chain is built from TRBV7-2 and TRBJ1-2, with a tentative D call TRBD1 (6 bases). The ends were cut back, 0 bases at V and 13 bases at J, with 12 bases in the middle. The germline gives CDR1 SGHTA, CDR2 FQGNSA. The length of the CDR3 is 12 residues. The CDR3 sequence: CASSLAHRGATF. The CDR3 region has the DNA TGTGCCAGCAGCTTAGCGCATCGGGGGGCCACCTTC.

V is TRBV10-3 and J is TRBJ1-2; no firm D call. This CDR3 is 11 amino acids long. Trimming cost V 10 bases and J 5 bases, with 11 bases left between them. CDR1 ENHRY and CDR2 SYGVKD come from the germline V gene. CDR3 loop: CATRREYGYTF. The CDR3 DNA is TGTGCCACCAGACGGGAATATGGCTACACCTTC.

This clone was found a few times. This chain joins TRBV18 and TRBJ2-7; a weak D match, TRBD2 (6 bases). V dropped 6 bases and J dropped 5 bases, with 14 bases sitting between them. The CDR3 has 13 amino acids. Germline V gene lookup returns CDR1 KGHSH and CDR2 LQKENI. This CDR3 reads CASSSGTGDEQYF. CDR3 nucleotide sequence: TGTGCCAGCTCGTCCGGGACGGGAGACGAGCAGTACTTC.

This clone was detected only a few times. V gene TRBV5-1 combines with J gene TRBJ2-2; D ambiguous. The ends were cut back, 4 bases at V and 1 base at J, with 5 bases in the middle. Germline V gives CDR1 SGHRS, CDR2 YFSETQ. The length of the CDR3 is 13 residues. CDR3 protein: CASSPRNTGELFF. The CDR3 bases are TGCGCCAGCAGCCCTAGGAACACCGGGGAGCTGTTTTTT.

The chain couples TRBV7-2 to TRBJ1-1, with D possibly matching TRBD1 (6 bases). The V and J ends lost 5 bases and 6 bases respectively, with 16 bases between them. This CDR3 region has 14 residues. Germline V CDR1 and CDR2: SGHTA, FQGNSA. The DNA for the CDR3 is TGTGCCAGCAGCCGAGGGGGAGGGGGTGCTGAAGCTTTCTTT. It yields the protein CASSRGGGGAEAFF.

The J gene is TRBJ1-4, the V gene TRBV15; TRBD1 is a possible D gene (5 bases). Germline V gene lookup returns CDR1 LNHNV and CDR2 YYDKDF (reference sequence). The CDR3 loop spans 13 amino acids. V dropped 1 base and J dropped 6 bases, with 6 bases sitting between them. The CDR3 sequence: CATSRAGHEKLFF. CDR3 in DNA: TGTGCCACCAGCAGAGCAGGGCATGAAAAACTGTTTTTT.

V and J are TRBV27 and TRBJ2-1, with 10 bases lining up with TRBD2. The germline V gene has CDR1 MNHEY and CDR2 SMNVEV (reference sequence). The V and J ends lost 3 bases and 1 base, in that order; junction bases with no gene match: 6. CDR3 size: 17 residues. The CDR3 nucleotides read TGTGCCAGCAGTTTTCGTCCGACTAGCGGGTCCTACAATGAGCAGTTCTTC. It encodes CASSFRPTSGSYNEQFF.

The chain employs TRBV2 and TRBJ2-5; TRBD2 matches at 11 bases. After removal of 6 bases from V and 2 bases from J, the junction contained 2 bases not matched to a gene. The CDR3 sequence is 14 residues long. CDR1 is SNHLY, CDR2 FYNNEI, per germline. CDR3 sequence: CASSLAGGQETQYF. In DNA, the CDR3 is TGTGCCAGCAGCCTAGCGGGGGGACAAGAGACCCAGTACTTC.

V usage is TRBV15 and J usage is TRBJ1-5; D is possibly TRBD1 (6 bases). CDR3 length equals 15 residues. Deletions cut 4 bases from V and 4 bases from J, with 14 bases between. Germline loops: CDR1 LNHNV, CDR2 YYDKDF (reference sequence). The CDR3 reads CATSTEEGVNQPQHF. CDR3 sequence (DNA): TGTGCCACCAGCACCGAAGAGGGGGTAAATCAGCCCCAGCATTTT.

This clone showed up just a few times. The rearrangement joins TRBV5-1 to TRBJ2-7, with TRBD2 matching over 8 bases. V gave up 0 bases and J gave up 4 bases; unmatched junction bases: 9. The CDR3 runs 16 residues. Germline V gene data show CDR1 as SGHRS and CDR2 as YFSETQ. CDR3 protein: CASSLAGSGSSYEQYF. The CDR3 coding sequence is TGCGCCAGCAGCTTGGCCGGAAGCGGGAGTTCGTACGAGCAGTACTTC.

The chain joins TRBV30 to TRBJ1-5, with a weak D call TRBD1 (5 bases). The V end lost 1 base, the J end lost 2 bases, and 12 bases lay between the germline ends. Germline V gene data show CDR1 as GTSNPN and CDR2 as SVGIG (reference sequence). This CDR3 has 15 residues. The CDR3 DNA is TGTGCCTGGAGTGAGGGTGGGGGGGGCAATCAGCCCCAGCATTTT. This gives the protein CAWSEGGGGNQPQHF.

This rearrangement joins TRBV2 to TRBJ2-7; D possibly corresponds to TRBD2 (5 bases). The CDR3 is 14 amino acids. Germline assignment: CDR1 SNHLY and CDR2 FYNNEI. The V gene lost 3 bases and the J gene lost 5 bases, with 14 bases spanning the gap. The CDR3 loop reads CASSDPGSAHEQYF. The CDR3 region has the DNA TGTGCCAGCAGTGACCCAGGTAGCGCCCACGAGCAGTACTTC.

The chain has TRBV27 and TRBJ2-7; unclear D gene. CDR1 and CDR2 from the germline V gene are MNHEY and SMNVEV (reference sequence). V lost 0 bases and J 4 bases, leaving 7 bases between the germline ends. The CDR3 runs 13 residues. Here the CDR3 DNA reads TGTGCCAGCAGTTTATCGAGGAGTTACGAGCAGTACTTC. Translation: CASSLSRSYEQYF.

This clone was observed at least ten times. The chain carries TRBV28 and TRBJ1-1; 9 bases align to TRBD1. V lost 5 bases, J lost 6 bases, and 19 bases stayed unmatched. The germline V gene has CDR1 MDHEN and CDR2 SYDVKM. The CDR3 extends over 18 amino acids. This chain's CDR3 is CASSGAMGQGSGSAEAFF. In DNA form, the CDR3 reads TGTGCCAGCAGTGGTGCGATGGGACAGGGTTCGGGGAGCGCTGAAGCTTTCTTT. Full variable domain (missing parts from reference TRBV28 and TRBJ1-1): DVKVTQSSRYLVKRTGEKVFLECVQDMDHENMFWYRQDPGLGLRLIYFSYDVKMKEKGDIPEGYSVSREKKERFSLILESASTNQTSMYLCASSGAMGQGSGSAEAFFGQGTRLTVV.

This clone turned up a few times. The rearrangement joins TRBV28 to TRBJ1-5; D is ambiguous. Germline CDR1 MDHEN, CDR2 SYDVKM. The CDR3 has 13 residues. V lost 0 bases to trimming and J lost 7 bases, with 7 bases between them. In nucleotides, the CDR3 is TGTGCCAGCAGTTTATGGGCAGGACAGCCCCAGCATTTT. Translation: CASSLWAGQPQHF.

This clone was counted only a few times. The V and J genes are TRBV2 and TRBJ1-4; 7 bases are shared with TRBD1. Trimming at V came to 2 bases and at J to 3 bases, leaving 6 bases not matched to a gene. Germline V gene data show CDR1 as SNHLY and CDR2 as FYNNEI. The CDR3 runs to 16 residues. CDR3 loop: CASSEKGAPPNEKLFF. CDR3 nucleotides: TGTGCCAGCAGTGAAAAGGGGGCGCCGCCTAATGAAAAACTGTTTTTT.

This clone has more than one count but fewer than ten. The rearrangement links TRBV7-2 to TRBJ2-1; 13 bases fit TRBD2. The CDR3 is 16 amino acids. Germline assignment: CDR1 SGHTA and CDR2 FQGNSA. The trim removed 1 base at V and 7 bases at J, leaving 4 bases unmatched. The CDR3 DNA is TGTGCCAGCAGCTTAGATGGGACTAGCGGGATAAATGAGCAGTTCTTC. Protein product: CASSLDGTSGINEQFF.

This chain connects TRBV11-1 to TRBJ2-7, with 12 bases identical to TRBD2. Unmatched junction bases numbered 6, after V lost 5 bases and J lost 4 bases. Germline V gives CDR1 SGHAT, CDR2 FQDESV (reference sequence). CDR3 length: 15 residues. The CDR3 loop is CASSRLAGVGYEQYF. CDR3 DNA sequence: TGTGCCAGCAGCCGACTAGCGGGAGTAGGGTACGAGCAGTACTTC.

Only a few counts were recorded for this clone. This chain connects TRBV25-1 to TRBJ2-5; D call uncertain. This CDR3 is built from 13 residues. The V end lost 6 bases, the J end lost 2 bases, and 10 bases lay between the germline ends. Germline CDR1 is MGHDK and CDR2 is SYGVNS. This chain's CDR3 is CASRATVQETQYF. CDR3 sequence (DNA): TGTGCCAGCAGAGCGACGGTACAAGAGACCCAGTACTTC.